The 8 T cell receptor beta chains below were found in one sample sequenced in a study of blood T cell repertoires in COVID-19. Libraries were prepared by immunoSEQ multiplex PCR; TCRdb keeps only in-frame clonotypes and omits some of them. Among about half a million clones listed, 75% to 90% were seen once. The sample taken for sequencing was peripheral blood. Receptor source: a man younger than 35 with COVID-19, enrolled during active disease.

The rearrangement links TRBV29-1 to TRBJ1-2; tentatively, D is TRBD1 (5 bases). Per germline, CDR1 SQVTM and CDR2 ANQGSEA. This CDR3 is 13 amino acids long. V gave up 7 bases and J gave up 4 bases, with 16 bases separating them. The CDR3 DNA reads TGCAGCGCGCACCAGGGAAACCTCTATGGCTACACCTTC. Amino acid sequence: CSAHQGNLYGYTF.

The genes are TRBV6-5 and TRBJ1-1, with D tentatively TRBD1 (6 bases). The V gene lost 5 bases and the J gene lost 3 bases, with 13 bases spanning the gap. The V gene's germline CDR1 is MNHEY and CDR2 SVGAGI. This CDR3 has 14 residues. The CDR3 bases are TGTGCCAGCAGTCCCCGGGACACGGACACTGAAGCTTTCTTT. Amino acids: CASSPRDTDTEAFF.

The chain couples TRBV11-1 to TRBJ2-2; 7 bases line up with TRBD1. There are 15 residues in the CDR3. Germline CDR1 SGHAT, CDR2 FQDESV (reference sequence). The V gene end was trimmed by 0 bases and the J gene end by 12 bases; junction bases not matched to a gene: 10. The CDR3 protein is CASSLARGQRGKLFF. The CDR3 bases are TGTGCCAGCAGCTTAGCAAGGGGACAGAGGGGAAAGCTGTTTTTT.

The rearrangement uses TRBV5-4 and TRBJ2-7; perhaps TRBD2 as D (6 bases). V was clipped by 5 bases and J by 6 bases, with 21 bases between them. The CDR3 runs 15 residues. CDR1 is SGHNT, CDR2 YYREEE, per germline (reference sequence). The CDR3 here is CASSPYPGGRGEQYF. In DNA form, the CDR3 reads TGTGCCAGCAGTCCATACCCCGGGGGACGGGGCGAGCAGTACTTC.

The chain links TRBV3-1 (or the pseudogene TRBV3-2) to TRBJ2-7; possibly TRBD2 for D (6 bases). CDR3 length: 16 residues. The germline V and J ends were trimmed by 1 base and 3 bases, with 16 bases remaining between them. Germline CDR1 is LGHDT and CDR2 is YNNKEL (reference sequence). The CDR3 DNA is TGTGCCAGCAGCCAAGGATCCTCAGCGGGCAGCTACGAGCAGTACTTC. Translation: CASSQGSSAGSYEQYF.

The gene calls are TRBV19 and TRBJ1-1; D might be TRBD1 (6 bases). The length of the CDR3 is 14 residues. Trimming stripped 8 bases from V and 2 bases from J, with 15 bases between. CDR1 and CDR2 from the germline V gene are LNHDA and SQIVND (reference sequence). The CDR3 DNA reads as TGTGCCAGTTCTCACGGGACAAAAAACACTGAAGCTTTCTTT. Its translation: CASSHGTKNTEAFF.

The chain couples TRBV6-5 to TRBJ2-2; D remains unclear. The CDR3 runs 14 residues. Germline CDR1 MNHEY, CDR2 SVGAGI. V lost 2 bases to trimming and J lost 2 bases, with 6 bases between them. CDR3 bases: TGTGCCAGCAGTTACGGGCACAACACCGGGGAGCTGTTTTTT. Protein product: CASSYGHNTGELFF.

The chain employs TRBV5-1 and TRBJ2-7, with 8 bases identical to TRBD1. Trimming removed 4 bases from V and 7 bases from J; junction bases left unmatched: 10. The CDR3 length is 14 residues. The germline gives CDR1 SGHRS, CDR2 YFSETQ. Written as DNA, the CDR3 is TGCGCCAGCAGCAACTACCAGGGGGCGGAAGAGCAGTACTTC. It encodes CASSNYQGAEEQYF.